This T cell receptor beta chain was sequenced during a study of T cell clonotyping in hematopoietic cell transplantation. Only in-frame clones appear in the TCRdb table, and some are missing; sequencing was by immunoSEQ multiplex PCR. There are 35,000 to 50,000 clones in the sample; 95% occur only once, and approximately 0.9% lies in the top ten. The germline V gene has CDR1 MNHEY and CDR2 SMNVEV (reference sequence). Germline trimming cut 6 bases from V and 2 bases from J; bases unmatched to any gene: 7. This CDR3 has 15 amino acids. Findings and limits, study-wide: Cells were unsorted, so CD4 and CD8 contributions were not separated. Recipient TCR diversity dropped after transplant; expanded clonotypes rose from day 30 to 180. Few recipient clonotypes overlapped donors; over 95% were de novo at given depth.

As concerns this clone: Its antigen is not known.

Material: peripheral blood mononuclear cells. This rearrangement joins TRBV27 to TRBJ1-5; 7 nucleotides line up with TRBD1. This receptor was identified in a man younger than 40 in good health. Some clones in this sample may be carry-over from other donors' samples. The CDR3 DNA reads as TGTGCCAGCAGACTCACAGGGGAGGGCAATCAGCCCCAGCATTTT. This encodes CASRLTGEGNQPQHF.